Below, 18 T cell receptor beta chains from the same sample are listed, as sequenced in a study of blood T cells in healthy people across ages (dated by TCRdb to the mid-2010s). Library prep was done by 5' RACE. The data were produced on an Illumina HiSeq 2500. The second PCR ran for roughly 7 to 11 cycles and used a J-beta primer mix along with a sample-barcoded 5' primer. The public reads were run again by TCRdb, first through fastp at Q25 and then through MiXCR, and only productive beta chains were kept. Rows matching on CDR3 protein sequence are summarized as one entry with the most common DNA and genes. The sample contains more than 450,000 distinct CDR3 sequences, about 27% of them found a single time. The ten largest make up about 3.9% of the sample. Separately, the same data were catalogued under a study of T cells of mothers and their children.

The sample comprised blood. These receptors came from a boy under 10 years old in good health.

This clonotype was counted only a few times. The gene calls are TRBV6-1 and TRBJ2-1; 14 positions agree with TRBD2. The length of the CDR3 is 15 residues. The germline V gene encodes CDR1 MNHNS and CDR2 SASEGT. V trimming: 7 bases; J trimming: 9 bases; junction bases outside the gene matches: 8. As DNA, the CDR3 is TGTGCCAGCACTCAAGGGGGGACTAGCGGGAGTGAGCAGTTCTTC. Its protein product is CASTQGGTSGSEQFF.

This clonotype was counted a few times. This chain uses TRBV7-9 with TRBJ2-7; D might be TRBD1 (5 bases). The CDR3 length is 12 residues. Trimming pared 6 bases from V and 3 bases from J, leaving 9 bases between. Germline lookup yields CDR1 SEHNR and CDR2 FQNEAQ (reference sequence). CDR3 protein: CASSIGVYEQYF. The CDR3 bases are TGTGCCAGCAGTATAGGGGTCTACGAGCAGTACTTC.

The genes are TRBV20-1 and TRBJ2-5; D might be TRBD1 (5 bases). Germline V CDR1 and CDR2: DFQATT, SNEGSKA (reference sequence). V lost 2 bases and J lost 2, with 15 bases in between. The CDR3 runs to 15 residues. The CDR3: CSARLRQGPQETQYF. The DNA for the CDR3 is TGCAGTGCTAGATTGCGCCAGGGCCCGCAAGAGACCCAGTACTTC.

The chain has TRBV18 and TRBJ2-1; the D is unclear. CDR3 length: 16 amino acids. V lost 3 bases and J lost 2, with 14 bases in between. Germline V lookup: CDR1 KGHSH, CDR2 LQKENI. The CDR3 here is CASSPIGFGAYNEQFF. As DNA, the CDR3 is TGTGCCAGCTCACCGATAGGGTTTGGAGCCTACAATGAGCAGTTCTTC.

The V and J genes are TRBV7-9 and TRBJ1-4; a possible D gene is TRBD1 (6 bases). Germline CDR1 is SEHNR and CDR2 is FQNEAQ (reference sequence). V was clipped by 5 bases and J by 7 bases, with 23 bases between them. The CDR3 sequence is 17 residues long. Written as DNA, the CDR3 is TGTGCCAGCAGCCCCATTAAGCGGGGGGACAACCGTGAAAAACTGTTTTTT. Translated: CASSPIKRGDNREKLFF.

In its sample, this clonotype was seen a few times. This rearrangement joins TRBV6-2 or TRBV6-3 to TRBJ2-7; D is ambiguous. The length of the CDR3 is 13 residues. Deletions cut 7 bases from V and 3 bases from J, with 13 bases between. Germline V gene lookup returns CDR1 MNHEY and CDR2 SVGEGT. The CDR3 loop is CASKSPPRYEQYF. The DNA for the CDR3 is TGTGCCAGCAAGTCCCCGCCTCGCTACGAGCAGTACTTC.

The rearrangement joins TRBV19 to TRBJ2-1, with D unresolved. This CDR3 is built from 17 residues. Germline V gene lookup returns CDR1 LNHDA and CDR2 SQIVND (reference sequence). V was cut by 8 bases and J by 2 bases, with 22 bases left in between. Here the CDR3 reads CASAFRGRVSPYNEQFF. CDR3 in DNA: TGTGCCAGTGCCTTTCGCGGCCGGGTCAGTCCCTACAATGAGCAGTTCTTC.

A few counts support this clonotype. The chain uses TRBV9 and TRBJ2-5, with D uncertain. Germline CDR1 reads SGDLS; CDR2 reads YYNGEE. The CDR3 extends over 13 amino acids. V lost 3 bases and J 7 bases, leaving 13 bases between the germline ends. The CDR3 is CASSERTAGTQYF. CDR3 DNA sequence: TGTGCCAGCAGCGAAAGGACGGCTGGGACCCAGTACTTC. The complete variable domain, with remaining parts taken from reference TRBV9 and TRBJ2-5, reads DSGVTQTPKHLITATGQRVTLRCSPRSGDLSVYWYQQSLDQGLQFLIQYYNGEERAKGNILERFSAQQFPDLHSELNLSSLELGDSALYFCASSERTAGTQYFGPGTRLLVL.

This chain links TRBV18 with TRBJ2-1; possible D gene TRBD2, 5 bases. V lost 3 bases, J lost 3 bases, and 12 bases lay in between. Per the germline V gene, CDR1 is KGHSH and CDR2 is LQKENI. The CDR3 sequence is 15 residues long. Here the CDR3 reads CASSPTGLFYNEQFF. In DNA form, the CDR3 reads TGTGCCAGCTCACCGACCGGACTCTTCTACAATGAGCAGTTCTTC. Complete variable domain (other parts from reference TRBV18 and TRBJ2-1): NAGVMQNPRHLVRRRGQEARLRCSPMKGHSHVYWYRQLPEEGLKFMVYLQKENIIDESGMPKERFSAEFPKEGPSILRIQQVVRGDSAAYFCASSPTGLFYNEQFFGPGTRLTVL.

In this sample, this clonotype turned up a few times. The V gene is TRBV20-1, the J gene TRBJ1-6, with 9 bases aligning to TRBD1. This CDR3 spans 14 amino acids. Germline loops: CDR1 DFQATT, CDR2 SNEGSKA (reference sequence). Germline trimming cut 3 bases from V and 7 bases from J; bases unmatched to any gene: 4. CDR3 sequence reads: CSASQTGGNSPLHF. The CDR3 DNA reads TGCAGTGCTAGCCAGACAGGGGGGAATTCACCCCTCCACTTT.

About this clonotype itself: The junction differs from germline at one of its ends, possibly a read error. This chain joins TRBV5-1 and TRBJ2-7; TRBD2 matches 12 bases. Germline CDR1 is SGHRS and CDR2 is YFSETQ. This CDR3 is 19 amino acids long. The CDR3 DNA is TGCGCCAGCAGCTTGGTCGGACTAGCGGGAAGGCATTCCTACAATGAGCAATTCTTC. Amino acids: CASSLVGLAGRHSYNEQFF.

This clonotype was counted a few times. Written as DNA, the CDR3 is TGTGCCAGCAGCCACGGACAGGGTGATAACTATGGCTACACCTTC. Translation: CASSHGQGDNYGYTF. The V and J genes are TRBV3-1 and TRBJ1-2; the match to TRBD1 covers 8 bases. The J segment lost 1 base and the V segment lost 3 bases, leaving 4 bases of the junction unmatched. The CDR3 has 15 amino acids. Germline V gene data show CDR1 as LGHDT and CDR2 as YNNKEL (reference sequence).

A remark on this clonotype: The junction departs from the called germline gene at one end, perhaps through a read error. The chain employs TRBV4-2 and TRBJ2-3; D may match TRBD1 or TRBD2 (6 bases each). From germline, CDR1 is LGHNA and CDR2 YNFKEQ. The CDR3 is 17 amino acids. The CDR3 spells CASSQEWARGDPDTQYF. The CDR3, as DNA: TGTGCCAGCAGCCAAGAATGGGCGAGGGGGGATCCAGATACTCAGTATTTT.

V gene TRBV20-1 combines with J gene TRBJ2-7; D is tentatively TRBD1 or TRBD2 (5 bases each). Germline V CDR1 and CDR2: DFQATT, SNEGSKA (reference sequence). Deletions cut 5 bases from V and 4 bases from J, with 18 bases between. The length of the CDR3 is 14 residues. CDR3 loop: CSASTGAAPYEQYF. The DNA of the CDR3 is TGCAGTGCTTCGACCGGGGCTGCACCGTACGAGCAGTACTTC.

This rearrangement joins TRBV5-1 to TRBJ2-5; D may be TRBD1 (6 bases). The last part of the DNA fits TRBJ2-1 better; the J call may be wrong. The germline V gene encodes CDR1 SGHRS and CDR2 YFSETQ. The CDR3 is made up of 13 amino acids. The CDR3 nucleotides are TGCGCCAGCAGCGAGGGGGCCTACAATGAGCAGTTCTTC. It encodes CASSEGAYNEQFF.

This clonotype showed up just a few times. DNA of the CDR3: TGTGCCAGCAGCGGTTACTCAGGGGCCGGGGAGCTGTTTTTT. This encodes CASSGYSGAGELFF. This chain links TRBV5-5 with TRBJ2-2; tentatively, D is TRBD1 (6 bases). The CDR3 has 14 residues. The V end lost 4 bases, the J end lost 6 bases, and 13 bases lay between the germline ends. CDR1 SGHKS and CDR2 YYEKEE come from the germline V gene (reference sequence).

Regarding this clonotype: An end of the junction differs from the germline gene, which may be a read error. CDR3 sequence reads: CTSIPRRDTEREKLFF. CDR3 in DNA: TGTACCAGCATCCCGCGCCGGGACACGGAGAGGGAAAAACTGTTTTTT. The chain uses TRBV6-6 and TRBJ1-4, with D maybe TRBD1 (6 bases). There are 16 residues in the CDR3. CDR1 is MNHNY, CDR2 SVGAGI, per germline (reference sequence).

A few counts support this clonotype. This chain links TRBV3-1 with TRBJ2-7; 8 positions match TRBD1. The germline V gene has CDR1 LGHDT and CDR2 YNNKEL (reference sequence). This CDR3 spans 15 amino acids. J gave up 0 bases and V 2 bases, and 3 bases lay outside the gene matches. Here the CDR3 DNA reads TGTGCCAGCAGCCAATTCGACAGGGGCTCCTACGAGCAGTACTTC. Protein product: CASSQFDRGSYEQYF.